These 24 T cell receptor beta chains originate from one sample sequenced in a study of Ad26.COV2.S vaccination and SARS-CoV-2 variants. The treatment was: 15 to 20 received Ad26.COV2.S at low or high dose, single or two shots; roughly 5 received placebo; per-sample allocation not given. On day 63 after the first injection, vaccine and placebo recipients gave samples. Some clones are missing from TCRdb's copy, which holds only in-frame ones; the method was immunoSEQ multiplex PCR. The data show about 410,000 clones, around 91% seen once. This material consisted of peripheral blood, taken in a trial of Ad26.COV2.S vaccine versus placebo. Receptors were obtained from a person aged 18-60 years who received the Ad26.COV2.S COVID-19 vaccine or a placebo.

This clone was observed a handful of times. The chain carries TRBV4-2 and TRBJ1-5, with unresolved D. The CDR3 has 13 residues. CDR1 is LGHNA and CDR2 is YNFKEQ in the germline V gene. V was cut by 0 bases and J by 5 bases, with 5 bases left in between. CDR3 in amino acids: CASSQEADQPQHF. The DNA for the CDR3 is TGTGCCAGCAGCCAAGAGGCAGATCAGCCCCAGCATTTT.

This sequence joins TRBV25-1 and TRBJ1-2, with D tentatively TRBD1 (5 bases). CDR3 length: 11 residues. The ends were cut back, 3 bases at V and 8 bases at J, with 7 bases in the middle. Germline values: CDR1 MGHDK, CDR2 SYGVNS. In DNA, the CDR3 is TGTGCCAGCAGTGAGAGACAGGGCTACACCTTC. This sequence encodes CASSERQGYTF.

The chain employs TRBV18 and TRBJ1-4; tentatively, D is TRBD1 (5 bases). Germline values: CDR1 KGHSH, CDR2 LQKENI. The CDR3 contains 15 residues. V was cut by 3 bases and J by 0 bases, with 8 bases left in between. CDR3 loop: CASSPRGSTNEKLFF. CDR3 sequence (DNA): TGTGCCAGCTCACCGAGGGGATCAACTAATGAAAAACTGTTTTTT.

This sequence joins TRBV5-1 and TRBJ1-3; D may be TRBD1 (5 bases). The germline V and J ends were trimmed by 0 bases and 2 bases, with 15 bases remaining between them. This CDR3 contains 17 residues. Germline V gene data show CDR1 as SGHRS and CDR2 as YFSETQ. DNA of the CDR3: TGCGCCAGCAGCTTGGCGTGGCAGGGAGCGGCTGGAAACACCATATATTTT. Encoded protein: CASSLAWQGAAGNTIYF.

V and J are TRBV5-6 and TRBJ1-5; no firm D call. CDR1 and CDR2 from the germline V gene are SGHDT and YYEEEE. This CDR3 spans 15 amino acids. Trimming stripped 0 bases from V and 4 bases from J, with 11 bases between. CDR3 in amino acids: CASSLGGEWNQPQHF. The CDR3 DNA reads as TGTGCCAGCAGCTTGGGTGGGGAATGGAATCAGCCCCAGCATTTT.

This sequence joins TRBV18 and TRBJ2-7; 11 positions agree with TRBD2. J gave up 0 bases and V 1 base, and 5 bases lay outside the gene matches. Germline V gene lookup returns CDR1 KGHSH and CDR2 LQKENI. The CDR3 sequence is 17 residues long. This chain's CDR3 is CASSPLGLAGGSYEQYF. The CDR3 bases are TGTGCCAGCTCACCACTCGGACTAGCGGGTGGCTCCTACGAGCAGTACTTC.

The chain employs TRBV7-2 and TRBJ1-5; no clear D gene. V gave up 1 base and J gave up 0 bases, with 7 bases separating them. Germline lookup yields CDR1 SGHTA and CDR2 FQGNSA. This CDR3 comprises 15 residues. CDR3 nucleotides: TGTGCCAGCAGCTTAGTGGGGTATAGCAATCAGCCCCAGCATTTT. Protein product: CASSLVGYSNQPQHF.

This chain links TRBV5-1 with TRBJ2-1; no definite D call. Between the trimmed V and J ends, which lost 0 bases and 8 bases, there was a span of 9 bases. The CDR3 sequence is 13 residues long. Germline assignment: CDR1 SGHRS and CDR2 YFSETQ. CDR3 amino acids: CASSLGKGHEQFF. The CDR3 DNA reads as TGCGCCAGCAGCTTGGGGAAGGGTCATGAGCAGTTCTTC.

V and J are TRBV11-2 and TRBJ2-7; maybe TRBD1 (6 bases). CDR1 and CDR2 (germline): SGHAT, FQNNGV. This CDR3 contains 13 residues. V lost 2 bases to trimming and J lost 4 bases, with 9 bases between them. The CDR3 loop is CASSLLQGYEQYF. The CDR3 coding sequence is TGTGCCAGCAGCTTACTACAGGGATACGAGCAGTACTTC.

The rearrangement uses TRBV7-9 and TRBJ2-7, with D hard to call. The CDR3 extends over 11 amino acids. V lost 1 base and J 6 bases, leaving 4 bases between the germline ends. From germline, CDR1 is SEHNR and CDR2 FQNEAQ (reference sequence). The CDR3 sequence: CASSLVSEQYF. The CDR3 DNA follows: TGTGCCAGCAGCTTAGTTTCCGAGCAGTACTTC.

The chain employs TRBV6-5 and TRBJ1-4; no clear D gene. This CDR3 comprises 15 residues. The germline V gene encodes CDR1 MNHEY and CDR2 SVGAGI. Between the trimmed V and J ends, which lost 1 base and 3 bases, there was a span of 9 bases. The CDR3 bases are TGTGCCAGCAGTTACTACGCGAACCCTAATGAAAAACTGTTTTTT. It translates to CASSYYANPNEKLFF.

J is TRBJ2-3 and V is TRBV5-1; 11 bases fit TRBD2. CDR3 length equals 17 residues. Per the germline V gene, CDR1 is SGHRS and CDR2 is YFSETQ. The V and J ends lost 0 bases and 3 bases, in that order; junction bases with no gene match: 6. The DNA of the CDR3 is TGCGCCAGCAGCTTGGGAGATCTAGCGGGAGGTACAGATACGCAGTATTTT. Protein product: CASSLGDLAGGTDTQYF.

The CDR3 reads CASSEARRATYNEQFF. The CDR3 DNA follows: TGTGCCAGCTCGGAGGCCCGGCGGGCCACCTACAATGAGCAGTTCTTC. The V and J genes are TRBV18 and TRBJ2-1, with D possibly being TRBD2 (5 bases). The CDR3 has 16 residues. The germline V gene encodes CDR1 KGHSH and CDR2 LQKENI. V was trimmed by 6 bases and J by 2 bases, leaving 17 bases between them. Full variable domain (rest looked up from reference TRBV18 and TRBJ2-1): NAGVMQNPRHLVRRRGQEARLRCSPMKGHSHVYWYRQLPEEGLKFMVYLQKENIIDESGMPKERFSAEFPKEGPSILRIQQVVRGDSAAYFCASSEARRATYNEQFFGPGTRLTVL.

The rearrangement links TRBV19 to TRBJ2-1; tentatively, D is TRBD1 (7 bases). Germline values: CDR1 LNHDA, CDR2 SQIVND (reference sequence). The CDR3 spans 16 residues. V shed 7 bases and J shed 4 bases, with 20 bases lying between them. The CDR3 loop reads CASKVLDQGGYNEQFF. CDR3 nucleotides: TGTGCCAGTAAAGTTCTGGATCAGGGGGGTTACAATGAGCAGTTCTTC. Full variable domain (rest looked up from reference TRBV19 and TRBJ2-1): DGGITQSPKYLFRKEGQNVTLSCEQNLNHDAMYWYRQDPGQGLRLIYYSQIVNDFQKGDIAEGYSVSREKKESFPLTVTSAQKNPTAFYLCASKVLDQGGYNEQFFGPGTRLTVL.

The J gene is TRBJ2-7, the V gene TRBV28, with D uncertain. Between the trimmed V and J ends, which lost 3 bases and 8 bases, there was a span of 8 bases. The CDR3 totals 11 residues. The germline V gene has CDR1 MDHEN and CDR2 SYDVKM. In DNA form, the CDR3 reads TGTGCCAGCAGTTTTGGCCCGCAGCAGTACTTC. This sequence encodes CASSFGPQQYF.

This rearrangement joins TRBV6-6 to TRBJ2-3; D is uncertain. Germline-derived CDR1 and CDR2 are MNHNY and SVGAGI (reference sequence). This CDR3 region has 13 residues. Trimming left V 0 bases short and J 7 bases short, with 8 bases between. The DNA for the CDR3 is TGTGCCAGCAGTTACTCGAGGCCATATACGCAGTATTTT. Amino acid sequence: CASSYSRPYTQYF.

This chain links TRBV20-1 with TRBJ1-2, with unresolved D. CDR1 DFQATT and CDR2 SNEGSKA come from the germline V gene (reference sequence). Trimming left V 4 bases short and J 9 bases short, with 12 bases between. The CDR3 has 11 residues. The CDR3 sequence is CSATGRDRYTF. CDR3 sequence (DNA): TGCAGTGCTACGGGTCGGGATCGCTACACCTTC.

The rearrangement joins TRBV7-3 to TRBJ2-7, with 8 bases that match TRBD2. Germline CDR1 is SGHTA and CDR2 is FQGTGA. This CDR3 spans 18 amino acids. After removal of 0 bases from V and 3 bases from J, the junction contained 13 bases not matched to a gene. CDR3 region: CASSLTAAGGPGFYEQYF. The CDR3 DNA is TGTGCCAGCAGCTTAACTGCGGCGGGAGGCCCAGGTTTCTACGAGCAGTACTTC. Complete variable domain (other parts from reference TRBV7-3 and TRBJ2-7): GAGVSQTPSNKVTEKGKYVELRCDPISGHTALYWYRQSLGQGPEFLIYFQGTGAADDSGLPNDRFFAVRPEGSVSTLKIQRTERGDSAVYLCASSLTAAGGPGFYEQYFGPGTRLTVT.

The CDR3, as DNA: TGTGCCAGCAGCTTGTGGCGGGCGACCTACGAGCAGTACTTC. Protein: CASSLWRATYEQYF. The chain uses TRBV7-2 and TRBJ2-7; the D gene is possibly TRBD2 (5 bases). The CDR3 extends over 14 amino acids. The V gene lost 3 bases and the J gene lost 2 bases, with 11 bases spanning the gap. CDR1 and CDR2 from the germline V gene are SGHTA and FQGNSA.

The rearrangement links TRBV7-3 to TRBJ2-6, with D perhaps TRBD2 (5 bases). The CDR3 is made up of 16 amino acids. Looked up from germline, CDR1 is SGHTA and CDR2 is FQGTGA. Trimming shortened V by 5 bases and J by 0 bases, and 11 bases separated the two germline ends. CDR3 in DNA: TGTGCCAGCAGCCCCGGAGGCTTCTCTGGGGCCAACGTCCTGACTTTC. Encoded protein: CASSPGGFSGANVLTF.

The chain couples TRBV2 to TRBJ2-2; 8 nucleotides match TRBD1. This CDR3 region has 13 residues. V was clipped by 9 bases and J by 4 bases; unmatched bases: 4. Germline CDR1 is SNHLY and CDR2 is FYNNEI. Written as DNA, the CDR3 is TGTGCCAGTAGACAGGGGCGCACCGGGGAGCTGTTTTTT. Encoded protein: CASRQGRTGELFF.

The chain links TRBV3-1 (or the pseudogene TRBV3-2) to TRBJ1-3; D gene ambiguous. Trimming removed 9 bases at V and 2 bases at J, with 17 bases between. CDR3 length: 15 amino acids. CDR1 is LGHDT, CDR2 YNNKEL, per germline (reference sequence). The CDR3 DNA reads TGTGCCAGTAAGCCTGCGGGGTTTGCTGGAAACACCATATATTTT. Translating gives CASKPAGFAGNTIYF.

V gene TRBV19 combines with J gene TRBJ2-5; the match to TRBD1 covers 8 bases. The CDR3 contains 13 residues. CDR1 is LNHDA, CDR2 SQIVND, per germline (reference sequence). The V segment lost 5 bases and the J segment 4 bases; nucleotides outside the gene matches: 3. DNA of the CDR3: TGTGCCAGTAGTCCACAGGGGGGAGAGACCCAGTACTTC. The encoded protein is CASSPQGGETQYF.

This rearrangement joins TRBV28 to TRBJ2-3; D gene ambiguous. CDR1 is MDHEN and CDR2 is SYDVKM in the germline V gene. This CDR3 has 12 residues. The V end was cut by 3 bases, the J end by 4 bases, with 5 bases between. CDR3 in amino acids: CASSFQSDTQYF. CDR3 DNA: TGTGCCAGCAGTTTTCAATCAGATACGCAGTATTTT. The full variable domain, with the rest looked up from reference TRBV28 and TRBJ2-3, is DVKVTQSSRYLVKRTGEKVFLECVQDMDHENMFWYRQDPGLGLRLIYFSYDVKMKEKGDIPEGYSVSREKKERFSLILESASTNQTSMYLCASSFQSDTQYFGPGTRLTVL.